This T cell receptor (beta chain) was profiled in a study of T cell changes during pregnancy in multiple sclerosis. The germline V gene encodes CDR1 SGHAT and CDR2 FQNNGV. The germline V and J ends were trimmed by 1 base and 3 bases, with 10 bases remaining between them. The CDR3 spans 14 residues. The assay was immunoSEQ multiplex PCR, and TCRdb's table has in-frame clones only and misses some. This table holds approximately 17,000 clones, 84% found once. The V and J genes are TRBV11-2 and TRBJ2-7, with D perhaps matching TRBD1 (5 bases). The sequences come from CD8+ T cells from peripheral blood mononuclear cells, collected in the second trimester of pregnancy. The sequence was collected from a female donor in good health, enrolled as a control in a pregnancy study. In DNA form, the CDR3 reads TGTGCCAGCAGCTTAGCCTTCAGGGACTACGAGCAGTACTTC. This translates into CASSLAFRDYEQYF.